This TCR beta chain was documented in a study of blood T cell repertoires in COVID-19. Study overall: Material from acute and convalescent COVID-19 was sourced from the United States, Italy and Spain. The analysed material was cDNA or gDNA that came from T cells, B-cell-depleted T cells, or PBMCs.

Original methodology: Reference gene primer amplification yielded estimated nucleated cell counts. Produced via immunoSEQ multiplex PCR; TCRdb's table is partial and in-frame only. V, J and clone size are taken as reported in that table, and D and trimming were inferred from the DNA itself. The sample has approximately 200,000 clones, 85% to 90% seen once; the top ten hold roughly 2.9%. The CDR3 consists of 15 residues. Trimming cost V 3 bases and J 0 bases, with 12 bases left between them. Germline lookup yields CDR1 GTSNPN and CDR2 SVGIG (reference sequence). Sequenced material: peripheral blood. The chain employs TRBV30 and TRBJ1-5; a possible D gene is TRBD1 (5 bases). The sequence derives from a young woman with active or convalescent COVID-19. CDR3 region: CAWSYGGYSNQPQHF. The CDR3 coding sequence is TGTGCCTGGAGCTACGGGGGTTATAGCAATCAGCCCCAGCATTTT.